This TCR beta chain was identified in a study of blood T cell repertoires in COVID-19. Looking at the study overall: The origin of the acute and convalescent COVID-19 samples was the United States, Italy and Spain. T cells, B-cell-depleted T cells, or PBMCs provided the cDNA or gDNA that served as material.

V was cut by 3 bases and J by 6 bases, with 12 bases left in between. The CDR3 contains 13 residues. The germline V gene has CDR1 KGHSH and CDR2 LQKENI. This clone was recorded a few times. As handled by the study authors: Amplifying reference gene primers gave estimates of nucleated cell counts. Produced via immunoSEQ multiplex PCR; TCRdb's table is partial and in-frame only. That table is the source of V, J and clone size, and D and trimming were worked out from the DNA. The table has 75,000 to 90,000 clones, over 70% seen once; the top ten hold 9.5% to 15%. The sample taken for sequencing was peripheral blood. V and J are TRBV18 and TRBJ2-7, with D maybe TRBD1 (7 bases). The sequence came from a woman in her thirties or forties with active or convalescent COVID-19. The CDR3 protein is CASSPPGGIEQYF. The CDR3 nucleotides are TGTGCCAGCTCACCTCCAGGGGGGATCGAGCAGTACTTC.